The 26 T cell receptor beta chains given below trace back to one sample, sequenced in a study of shared clonotypes between healthy human individuals. Produced via immunoSEQ multiplex PCR; TCRdb's table is partial and in-frame only. The sample includes around 990,000 clones, roughly 80% of them seen just once. The sequenced sample consisted of memory CD4+ T cells from PBMCs. Indicated subset: CD45RA-negative fraction. Receptors were obtained from a man younger than 35 in good health. Some clones in this sample may be carry-over from other donors' samples.

The chain uses TRBV10-3 and TRBJ1-5; unclear D gene. V was pared by 6 bases and J by 7 bases, with 13 bases between. The CDR3 extends over 13 amino acids. Looked up from germline, CDR1 is ENHRY and CDR2 is SYGVKD. The CDR3, as DNA: TGTGCCATCAGCTCATTTGGCGGGCAGCCCCAGCATTTT. Its protein is CAISSFGGQPQHF.

This rearrangement joins TRBV7-9 to TRBJ2-1; unclear D gene. CDR3 length: 14 amino acids. Trimming removed 5 bases at V and 2 bases at J, with 10 bases between. Germline-derived CDR1 and CDR2 are SEHNR and FQNEAQ (reference sequence). In nucleotides, the CDR3 is TGTGCCAGCAGCCCCCGAGGAACCTACAATGAGCAGTTCTTC. Encoded protein: CASSPRGTYNEQFF.

This sequence joins TRBV7-9 and TRBJ2-1, with TRBD1 matching 9 bases. V lost 5 bases, J lost 4 bases, and 6 bases stayed unmatched. The germline V gene encodes CDR1 SEHNR and CDR2 FQNEAQ (reference sequence). This CDR3 spans 15 amino acids. The CDR3 reads CASSPGQGEYNEQFF. CDR3 nucleotide sequence: TGTGCCAGCAGCCCGGGACAGGGAGAGTACAATGAGCAGTTCTTC.

The chain joins TRBV18 to TRBJ2-1; D gene uncertain. The CDR3 extends over 13 amino acids. The germline V gene encodes CDR1 KGHSH and CDR2 LQKENI. V shed 2 bases and J shed 3 bases, with 5 bases lying between them. As DNA, the CDR3 is TGTGCCAGCTCACCAAGTTTCTACAATGAGCAGTTCTTC. Translation gives CASSPSFYNEQFF.

This chain uses TRBV27 with TRBJ2-7; D is perhaps TRBD1 or TRBD2 (5 bases each). V was clipped by 7 bases and J by 3 bases, with 16 bases between them. The CDR3 has 14 residues. Germline-derived CDR1 and CDR2 are MNHEY and SMNVEV (reference sequence). Written as DNA, the CDR3 is TGTGCCAGCACCCCCGGGGCTCCACTCTACGAGCAGTACTTC. As protein: CASTPGAPLYEQYF.

This clone was found a few times. J is TRBJ2-7 and V is TRBV7-6, with 8 bases aligning to TRBD1. Trimming at V came to 1 base and at J to 12 bases, leaving 8 bases not matched to a gene. The CDR3 contains 13 residues. Germline assignment: CDR1 SGHVS and CDR2 FNYEAQ. The CDR3 loop reads CASSLGQGSAAYF. Written as DNA, the CDR3 is TGTGCCAGCAGCTTAGGACAGGGGTCCGCCGCGTACTTC.

This clone has a single count. The CDR3: CASSSVTYEQYF. CDR3 coding DNA: TGTGCCAGTAGTTCGGTTACCTACGAGCAGTACTTC. The V gene is TRBV19, the J gene TRBJ2-7; D is unclear. Trimming pared 5 bases from V and 2 bases from J, leaving 7 bases between. This CDR3 contains 12 residues. Per germline, CDR1 LNHDA and CDR2 SQIVND (reference sequence).

This clone was counted ten times or more. The rearrangement joins TRBV28 to TRBJ2-7; 8 bases fit TRBD2. J was trimmed by 7 bases and V by 5 bases; bases with no gene match: 25. Per the germline V gene, CDR1 is MDHEN and CDR2 is SYDVKM. This CDR3 has 19 residues. CDR3 nucleotides: TGTGCCAGCAGTCCCCGGGGGCTAGGCGGGAGGACGCGAACGGGGGAGCAGTACTTC. Its protein product is CASSPRGLGGRTRTGEQYF.

The CDR3 here is CASSTVGAGYTF. DNA of the CDR3: TGTGCCAGCAGCACCGTCGGGGCTGGCTACACCTTC. The chain joins TRBV7-2 to TRBJ1-2, with a weak D call TRBD1 (5 bases). The CDR3 has 12 amino acids. The V end lost 5 bases, the J end lost 7 bases, and 11 bases lay between the germline ends. Germline V gene data show CDR1 as SGHTA and CDR2 as FQGNSA.

The chain has TRBV6-1 and TRBJ2-1, with TRBD1 matching 8 bases. With 2 bases clipped from V and 3 bases from J, the junction kept 3 bases outside the gene matches. CDR3 size: 15 residues. CDR1 is MNHNS, CDR2 SASEGT, per germline. CDR3 residues: CASSEIGQGYNEQFF. In DNA form, the CDR3 reads TGTGCCAGCAGTGAAATAGGACAGGGCTACAATGAGCAGTTCTTC.

The CDR3: CASSFGQGVTEAFF. CDR3 DNA: TGTGCCAGCAGCTTTGGACAGGGAGTCACTGAAGCTTTCTTT. The chain carries TRBV7-9 and TRBJ1-1, with TRBD1 identical over 8 bases. This CDR3 has 14 residues. V was pared by 3 bases and J by 4 bases, with 4 bases of the junction left unmatched. From germline, CDR1 is SEHNR and CDR2 FQNEAQ (reference sequence). The full variable domain, in which reference TRBV7-9 and TRBJ1-1 provide the parts outside the CDR3, is DTGVSQNPRHKITKRGQNVTFRCDPISEHNRLYWYRQTLGQGPEFLTYFQNEAQLEKSRLLSDRFSAERPKGSFSTLEIQRTEQGDSAMYLCASSFGQGVTEAFFGQGTRLTVV.

J is TRBJ2-6 and V is TRBV9, with TRBD1 identical over 7 bases. The CDR3 runs 15 residues. J was trimmed by 2 bases and V by 3 bases; bases with no gene match: 2. Germline values: CDR1 SGDLS, CDR2 YYNGEE. The CDR3 loop reads CASSADRAGANVLTF. As DNA, the CDR3 is TGTGCCAGCAGCGCCGACAGGGCTGGGGCCAACGTCCTGACTTTC.

The V gene is TRBV5-1, the J gene TRBJ2-7; D may be TRBD1 (7 bases). The CDR3 sequence is 13 residues long. CDR1 is SGHRS and CDR2 is YFSETQ in the germline V gene. Deletions cut 5 bases from V and 4 bases from J, with 13 bases between. For the CDR3, the DNA is TGCGCCAGCAGGCGGGACAGCCGATACGAGCAGTACTTC. Its translation: CASRRDSRYEQYF.

This rearrangement joins TRBV29-1 to TRBJ2-1; 16 nucleotides align to TRBD2. Germline values: CDR1 SQVTM, CDR2 ANQGSEA. The CDR3 is 17 residues long. The junction had 4 bases not matched to a gene; V was cut back by 5 bases and J by 0 bases. The CDR3 DNA sequence: TGCAGCGTTAAGGGACTAGCGGGAGGGTTCTCCTACAATGAGCAGTTCTTC. Protein product: CSVKGLAGGFSYNEQFF.

This rearrangement joins TRBV5-4 to TRBJ1-2; D ambiguous. CDR1 and CDR2 from the germline V gene are SGHNT and YYREEE (reference sequence). The V gene lost 4 bases and the J gene lost 2 bases, with 9 bases spanning the gap. This CDR3 region has 13 residues. The CDR3 DNA is TGTGCCAGCAGCCCGGACGGGAACTATGGCTACACCTTC. Its protein product is CASSPDGNYGYTF.

The chain couples TRBV10-1 to TRBJ1-5; 8 bases are shared with TRBD1. CDR1 and CDR2 from the germline V gene are WNHNN and SYGVQD (reference sequence). The CDR3 spans 17 residues. The trim removed 4 bases at V and 6 bases at J, leaving 14 bases unmatched. CDR3 DNA: TGCGCCAGCAGTGCTCCAACCCCGACAGGGGATGGTCAGCCCCAGCATTTT. Amino acids: CASSAPTPTGDGQPQHF.

The J gene is TRBJ1-2, the V gene TRBV18; TRBD1 aligns across 10 bases. V dropped 6 bases and J dropped 8; count of bases not matched to a gene: 12. Germline values: CDR1 KGHSH, CDR2 LQKENI. This CDR3 has 15 residues. DNA of the CDR3: TGTGCCAGCTCTGTTTCCGGGACAGGGGCGAGGGGCTACACCTTC. Its translation: CASSVSGTGARGYTF.

This chain links TRBV7-3 with TRBJ1-1, with unresolved D. The V end was cut by 6 bases, the J end by 1 base, with 12 bases between. The CDR3 is 14 amino acids. Germline CDR1 reads SGHTA; CDR2 reads FQGTGA. In DNA, the CDR3 is TGTGCCAGCAGACCGGGAGGGCCGAACACTGAAGCTTTCTTT. Translating gives CASRPGGPNTEAFF.

V gene TRBV19 combines with J gene TRBJ2-2, with TRBD1 as a possible D gene (5 bases). This CDR3 has 13 residues. V was trimmed by 4 bases and J by 4 bases, leaving 7 bases between them. Germline V gives CDR1 LNHDA, CDR2 SQIVND (reference sequence). Written as DNA, the CDR3 is TGTGCCAGTAGTACAGGGTTCACCGGGGAGCTGTTTTTT. This sequence encodes CASSTGFTGELFF.

The V gene is TRBV7-9, the J gene TRBJ1-4; 10 bases are a match to TRBD1. The length of the CDR3 is 14 residues. Germline V gene sequence: CDR1 SEHNR, CDR2 FQNEAQ (reference sequence). V lost 6 bases to trimming and J lost 8 bases; unmatched junction nucleotides: 6. CDR3 sequence (DNA): TGTGCCAGCAGGCCGACAGGGGGCGGAGAAAAACTGTTTTTT. Translated: CASRPTGGGEKLFF.

The chain links TRBV2 to TRBJ2-5; no firm D call. The V and J ends lost 4 bases and 5 bases respectively, with 11 bases between them. The CDR3 has 13 amino acids. In germline, CDR1 is SNHLY, CDR2 FYNNEI. CDR3 DNA sequence: TGTGCCAGCAGTGTTGTGATTGTGGAGACCCAGTACTTC. Translation gives CASSVVIVETQYF. The variable domain in full, completed from reference TRBV2 and TRBJ2-5, reads EPEVTQTPSHQVTQMGQEVILRCVPISNHLYFYWYRQILGQKVEFLVSFYNNEISEKSEIFDDQFSVERPDGSNFTLKIRSTKLEDSAMYFCASSVVIVETQYFGPGTRLLVL.

V and J are TRBV9 and TRBJ2-7; D gene unclear. The V gene's germline CDR1 is SGDLS and CDR2 YYNGEE. V lost 3 bases, J lost 6 bases, and 10 bases lay in between. There are 12 residues in the CDR3. The CDR3 region has the DNA TGTGCCAGCAGCGGGCCATGGGGCGAGCAGTACTTC. Translation: CASSGPWGEQYF. Full variable domain (remainder filled in from reference TRBV9 and TRBJ2-7): DSGVTQTPKHLITATGQRVTLRCSPRSGDLSVYWYQQSLDQGLQFLIQYYNGEERAKGNILERFSAQQFPDLHSELNLSSLELGDSALYFCASSGPWGEQYFGPGTRLTVT.

Worth noting for this clone: Within the sample, other DNA sequences also encode this same CDR3. V gene TRBV18 combines with J gene TRBJ2-7, with D uncertain. CDR3 size: 13 residues. Trimming removed 0 bases at V and 3 bases at J, with 6 bases between. The V gene's germline CDR1 is KGHSH and CDR2 LQKENI. In DNA form, the CDR3 reads TGTGCCAGCTCACCACCTAGCAGCTACGAGCAGTACTTC. The encoded protein is CASSPPSSYEQYF.

This clone appeared many times. This same CDR3 is encoded by further DNA sequences in the sample. CDR3 loop: CASSSVNTEAFF. The CDR3 DNA follows: TGTGCCAGCAGTTCTGTTAACACTGAAGCTTTCTTT. The gene calls are TRBV28 and TRBJ1-1, with D hard to call. The CDR3 runs 12 residues. The V gene lost 4 bases and the J gene lost 2 bases, with 5 bases spanning the gap. Germline assignment: CDR1 MDHEN and CDR2 SYDVKM.

For this clone: Other DNA sequences in this specimen translate into the identical CDR3. The rearrangement uses TRBV29-1 and TRBJ2-3; tentatively, D is TRBD1 or TRBD2 (5 bases each). CDR1 and CDR2 (germline): SQVTM, ANQGSEA. The germline V and J ends were trimmed by 4 bases and 0 bases, with 8 bases remaining between them. There are 13 residues in the CDR3. DNA of the CDR3: TGCAGCGTTGCGGGACGCAGCACAGATACGCAGTATTTT. Amino acids: CSVAGRSTDTQYF.

This clone was seen only once. V is TRBV9 and J is TRBJ2-3; D unresolved. V lost 3 bases and J 2 bases, leaving 10 bases between the germline ends. CDR1 is SGDLS, CDR2 YYNGEE, per germline. The CDR3 extends over 14 amino acids. CDR3 sequence (DNA): TGTGCCAGCAGCGAGGCCCCTTACACAGATACGCAGTATTTT. Encoded protein: CASSEAPYTDTQYF. Full variable domain (missing parts from reference TRBV9 and TRBJ2-3): DSGVTQTPKHLITATGQRVTLRCSPRSGDLSVYWYQQSLDQGLQFLIQYYNGEERAKGNILERFSAQQFPDLHSELNLSSLELGDSALYFCASSEAPYTDTQYFGPGTRLTVL.